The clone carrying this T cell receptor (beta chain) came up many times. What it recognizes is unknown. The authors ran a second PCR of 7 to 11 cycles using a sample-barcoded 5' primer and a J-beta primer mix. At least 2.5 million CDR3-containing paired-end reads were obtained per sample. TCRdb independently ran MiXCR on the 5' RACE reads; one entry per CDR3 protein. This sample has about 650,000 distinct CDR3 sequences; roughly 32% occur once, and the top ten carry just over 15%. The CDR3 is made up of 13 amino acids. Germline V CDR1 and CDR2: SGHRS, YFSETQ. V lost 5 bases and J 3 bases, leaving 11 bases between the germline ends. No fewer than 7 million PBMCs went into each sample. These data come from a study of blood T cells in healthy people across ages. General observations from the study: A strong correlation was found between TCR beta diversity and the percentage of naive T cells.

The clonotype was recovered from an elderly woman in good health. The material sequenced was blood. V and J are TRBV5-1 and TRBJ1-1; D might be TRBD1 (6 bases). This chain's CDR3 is CASRRQADTEAFF. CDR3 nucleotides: TGCGCCAGCAGAAGACAGGCGGACACTGAAGCTTTCTTT.